The 3 T cell receptor beta chains in this list originate from one sample, sequenced in a study of technical replicates of blood from a few donors. Assay used: immunoSEQ multiplex PCR; TCRdb lists only in-frame clones, some missing. Here the sample spans around 67,000 clones, over 85% being singletons. The sample consisted of T cells isolated from PBMCs. These receptors all stem from a human donor in good health.

The V and J genes are TRBV5-4 and TRBJ2-3, with 7 bases that match TRBD1. The CDR3 loop spans 15 amino acids. The trim removed 4 bases at V and 6 bases at J, leaving 11 bases unmatched. Germline V gene sequence: CDR1 SGHNT, CDR2 YYREEE (reference sequence). The CDR3 DNA reads TGTGCCAGCAGCGCTCCGGGACAGAGTCGGGATACGCAGTATTTT. The encoded protein is CASSAPGQSRDTQYF.

This clone was recorded only once. In nucleotides, the CDR3 is TGTGCCAGCAGCTTGTCACAGGGTTTAGATACGCAGTATTTT. Translating it yields CASSLSQGLDTQYF. The V gene is TRBV7-3, the J gene TRBJ2-3, with D perhaps matching TRBD1 (6 bases). Germline-derived CDR1 and CDR2 are SGHTA and FQGTGA. The V gene lost 3 bases and the J gene lost 5 bases, with 12 bases spanning the gap. The CDR3 loop spans 14 amino acids.

The rearrangement links TRBV2 to TRBJ1-1, with D tentatively TRBD1 (6 bases). V lost 8 bases and J lost 3, with 10 bases in between. Germline lookup yields CDR1 SNHLY and CDR2 FYNNEI. The CDR3 contains 12 residues. The CDR3 sequence: CASSGQYTEAFF. CDR3 nucleotides: TGTGCCAGCTCTGGACAGTACACTGAAGCTTTCTTT.